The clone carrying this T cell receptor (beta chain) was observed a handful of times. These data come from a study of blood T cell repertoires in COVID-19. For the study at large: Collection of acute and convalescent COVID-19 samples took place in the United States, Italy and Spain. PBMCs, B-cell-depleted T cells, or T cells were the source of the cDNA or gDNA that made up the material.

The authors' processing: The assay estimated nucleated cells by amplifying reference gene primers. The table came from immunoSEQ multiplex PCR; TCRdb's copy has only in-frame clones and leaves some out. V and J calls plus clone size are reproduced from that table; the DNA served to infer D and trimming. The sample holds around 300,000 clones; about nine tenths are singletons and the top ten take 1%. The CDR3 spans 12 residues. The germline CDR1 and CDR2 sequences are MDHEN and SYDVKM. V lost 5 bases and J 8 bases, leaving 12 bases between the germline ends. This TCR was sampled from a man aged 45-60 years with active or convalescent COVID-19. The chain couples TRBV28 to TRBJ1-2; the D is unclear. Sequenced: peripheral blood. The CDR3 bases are TGTGCCAGCAGTCGTGGCGGGTTGGGCTACACCTTC. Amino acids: CASSRGGLGYTF.